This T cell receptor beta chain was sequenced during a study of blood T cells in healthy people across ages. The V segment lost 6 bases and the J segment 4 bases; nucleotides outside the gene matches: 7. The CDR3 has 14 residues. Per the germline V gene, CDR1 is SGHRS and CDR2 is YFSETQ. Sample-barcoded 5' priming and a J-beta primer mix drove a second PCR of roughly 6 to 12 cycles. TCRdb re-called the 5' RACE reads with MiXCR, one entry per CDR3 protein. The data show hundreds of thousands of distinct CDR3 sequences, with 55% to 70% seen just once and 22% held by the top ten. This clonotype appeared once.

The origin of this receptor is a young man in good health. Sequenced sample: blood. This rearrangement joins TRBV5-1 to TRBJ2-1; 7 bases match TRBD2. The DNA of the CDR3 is TGCGCCAGCACTTGGGGGGGAGGATACAATGAGCAGTTCTTC. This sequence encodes CASTWGGGYNEQFF.